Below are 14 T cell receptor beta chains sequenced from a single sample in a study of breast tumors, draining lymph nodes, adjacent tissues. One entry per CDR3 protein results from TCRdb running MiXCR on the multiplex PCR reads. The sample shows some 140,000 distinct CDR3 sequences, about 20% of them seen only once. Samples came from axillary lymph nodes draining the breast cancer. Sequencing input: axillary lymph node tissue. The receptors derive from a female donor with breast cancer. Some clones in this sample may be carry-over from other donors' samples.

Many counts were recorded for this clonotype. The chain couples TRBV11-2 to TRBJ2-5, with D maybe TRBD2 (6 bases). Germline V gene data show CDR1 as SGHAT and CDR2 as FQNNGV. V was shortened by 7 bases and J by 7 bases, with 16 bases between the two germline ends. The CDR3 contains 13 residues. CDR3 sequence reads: CASKEQGGGTQYF. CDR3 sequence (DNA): TGTGCCAGCAAGGAGCAGGGAGGTGGGACCCAGTACTTC. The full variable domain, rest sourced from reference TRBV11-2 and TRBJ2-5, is EAGVAQSPRYKIIEKRQSVAFWCNPISGHATLYWYQQILGQGPKLLIQFQNNGVVDDSQLPKDRFSAERLKGVDSTLKIQPAKLEDSAVYLCASKEQGGGTQYFGPGTRLLVL.

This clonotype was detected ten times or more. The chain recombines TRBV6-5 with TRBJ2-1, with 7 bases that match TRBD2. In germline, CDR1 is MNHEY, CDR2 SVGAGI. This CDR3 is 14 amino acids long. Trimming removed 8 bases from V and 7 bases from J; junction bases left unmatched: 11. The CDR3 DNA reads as TGTGCCAGCGTAGGAGCGGGATCCTCTAATGAGCAGTTCTTC. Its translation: CASVGAGSSNEQFF.

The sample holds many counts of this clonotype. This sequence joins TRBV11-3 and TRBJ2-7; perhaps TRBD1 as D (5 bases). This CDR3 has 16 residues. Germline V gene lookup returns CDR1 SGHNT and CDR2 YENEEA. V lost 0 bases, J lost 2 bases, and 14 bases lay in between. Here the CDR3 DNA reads TGTGCCAGCAGCTTAGATCAAGAGGACAACCCCTACGAGCAGTACTTC. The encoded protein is CASSLDQEDNPYEQYF.

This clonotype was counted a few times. The CDR3 loop is CASSRWRVADEQFF. The CDR3 DNA sequence: TGTGCCAGCAGCCGATGGCGTGTAGCGGATGAGCAGTTCTTC. The rearrangement uses TRBV3-1 and TRBJ2-1; D may be TRBD2 (6 bases). This CDR3 is built from 14 residues. The V end lost 4 bases, the J end lost 8 bases, and 15 bases lay between the germline ends. Germline CDR1 and CDR2: LGHDT and YNNKEL (reference sequence).

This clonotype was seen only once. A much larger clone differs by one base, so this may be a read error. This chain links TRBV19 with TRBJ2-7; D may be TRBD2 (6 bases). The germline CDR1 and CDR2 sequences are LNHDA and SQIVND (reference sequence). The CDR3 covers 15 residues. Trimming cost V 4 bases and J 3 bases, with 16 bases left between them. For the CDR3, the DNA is TGTGCCAGTAGTAAAGGACGGGGGAGAAACTACGAGCAGTACTTC. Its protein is CASSKGRGRNYEQYF.

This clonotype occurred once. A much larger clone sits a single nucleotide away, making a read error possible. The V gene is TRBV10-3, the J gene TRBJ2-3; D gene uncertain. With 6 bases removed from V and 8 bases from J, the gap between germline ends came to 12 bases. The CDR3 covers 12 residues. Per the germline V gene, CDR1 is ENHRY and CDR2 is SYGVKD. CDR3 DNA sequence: TGTGCCATCAGCTCGAATTCAGGTACGCAGTATTTT. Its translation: CAISSNSGTQYF.

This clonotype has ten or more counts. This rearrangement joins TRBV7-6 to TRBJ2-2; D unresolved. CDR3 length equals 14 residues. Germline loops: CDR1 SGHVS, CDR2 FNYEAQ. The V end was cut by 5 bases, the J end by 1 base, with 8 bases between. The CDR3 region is CASSPHQNTGELFF. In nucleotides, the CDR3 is TGTGCCAGCAGCCCACATCAGAACACCGGGGAGCTGTTTTTT. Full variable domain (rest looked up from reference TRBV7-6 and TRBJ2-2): GAGVSQSPRYKVTKRGQDVALRCDPISGHVSLYWYRQALGQGPEFLTYFNYEAQQDKSGLPNDRFSAERPEGSISTLTIQRTEQRDSAMYRCASSPHQNTGELFFGEGSRLTVL.

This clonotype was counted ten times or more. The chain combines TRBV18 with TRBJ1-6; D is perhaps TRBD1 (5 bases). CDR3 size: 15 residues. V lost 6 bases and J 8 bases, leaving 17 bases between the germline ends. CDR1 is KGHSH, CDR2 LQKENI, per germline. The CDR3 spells CASSPSRDWDSPLHF. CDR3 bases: TGTGCCAGCTCCCCTAGCCGGGACTGGGATTCACCCCTCCACTTT.

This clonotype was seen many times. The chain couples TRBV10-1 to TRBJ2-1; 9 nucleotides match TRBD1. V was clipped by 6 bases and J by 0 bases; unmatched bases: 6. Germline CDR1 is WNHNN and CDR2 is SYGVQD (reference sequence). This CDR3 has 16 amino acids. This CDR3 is CASSETGGTSYNEQFF. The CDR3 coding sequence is TGCGCCAGCAGCGAAACAGGGGGCACCTCCTACAATGAGCAGTTCTTC.

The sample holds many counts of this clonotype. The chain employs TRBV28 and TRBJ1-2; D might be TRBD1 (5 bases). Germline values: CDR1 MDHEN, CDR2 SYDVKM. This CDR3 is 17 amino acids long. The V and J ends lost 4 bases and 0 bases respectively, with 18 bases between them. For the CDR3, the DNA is TGTGCCAGCAGTTCTTACCTATCAGGGAACCCTAACTATGGCTACACCTTC. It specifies CASSSYLSGNPNYGYTF.

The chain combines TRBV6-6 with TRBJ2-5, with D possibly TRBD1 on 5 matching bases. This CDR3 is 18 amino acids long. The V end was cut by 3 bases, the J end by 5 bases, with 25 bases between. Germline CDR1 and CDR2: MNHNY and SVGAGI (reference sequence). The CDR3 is CASSYIGGRVMRKETQYF. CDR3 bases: TGTGCCAGCAGTTATATCGGCGGCAGGGTTATGAGAAAGGAGACCCAGTACTTC.

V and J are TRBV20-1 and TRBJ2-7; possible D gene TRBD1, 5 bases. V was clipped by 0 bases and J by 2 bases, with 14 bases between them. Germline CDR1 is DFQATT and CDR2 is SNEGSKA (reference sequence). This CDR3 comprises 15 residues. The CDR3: CSARDRPSGTYEQYF. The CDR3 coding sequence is TGCAGTGCTAGAGATCGGCCGTCAGGGACCTACGAGCAGTACTTC.

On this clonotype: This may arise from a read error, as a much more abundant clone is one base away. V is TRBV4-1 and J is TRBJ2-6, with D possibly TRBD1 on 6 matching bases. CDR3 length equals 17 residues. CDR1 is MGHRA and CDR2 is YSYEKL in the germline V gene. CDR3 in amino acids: CASSQDGQLSGANVPTF. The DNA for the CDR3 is TGCGCCAGCAGCCAAGATGGACAGCTCTCTGGGGCCAACGTCCCGACTTTC.

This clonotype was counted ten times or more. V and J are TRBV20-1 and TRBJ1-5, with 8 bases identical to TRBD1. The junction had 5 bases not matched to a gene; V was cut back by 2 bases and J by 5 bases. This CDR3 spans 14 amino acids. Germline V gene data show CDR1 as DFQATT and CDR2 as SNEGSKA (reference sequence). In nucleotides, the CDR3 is TGCAGTGCTAGAAGAATGACAGGGGATCAGCCCCAGCATTTT. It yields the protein CSARRMTGDQPQHF.